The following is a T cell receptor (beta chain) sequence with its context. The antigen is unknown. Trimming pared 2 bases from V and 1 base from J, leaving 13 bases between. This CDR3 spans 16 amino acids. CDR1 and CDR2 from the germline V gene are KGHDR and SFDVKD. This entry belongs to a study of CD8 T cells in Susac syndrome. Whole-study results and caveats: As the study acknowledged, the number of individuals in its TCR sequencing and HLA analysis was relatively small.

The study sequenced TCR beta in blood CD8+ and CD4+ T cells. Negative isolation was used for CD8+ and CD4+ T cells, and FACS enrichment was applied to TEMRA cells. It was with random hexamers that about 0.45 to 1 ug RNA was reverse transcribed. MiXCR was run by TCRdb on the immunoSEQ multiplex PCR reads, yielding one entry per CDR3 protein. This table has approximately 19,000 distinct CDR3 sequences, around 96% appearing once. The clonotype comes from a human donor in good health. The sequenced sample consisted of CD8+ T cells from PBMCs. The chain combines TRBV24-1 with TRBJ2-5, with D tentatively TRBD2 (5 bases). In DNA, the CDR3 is TGTGCCACCAGTGATTCGTACACCGGGGTCCAAGAGACCCAGTACTTC. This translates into CATSDSYTGVQETQYF.